This T cell receptor beta chain was recorded in a study of cytomegalovirus exposure and HLA in healthy donors. The CDR3 has 15 amino acids. The V end lost 0 bases, the J end lost 0 bases, and 8 bases lay between the germline ends. Germline V gene data show CDR1 as MNHEY and CDR2 as SVGAGI. TCRdb's copy holds only in-frame clones and misses some; the assay was immunoSEQ multiplex PCR. The table lists approximately 280,000 clones, 80% to 90% of them singletons. This sequence originates from a woman aged 18-30 years in good health and CMV-seronegative. Sequences were obtained from PBMCs. The V call is TRBV6-5, the J call TRBJ1-1; D not certain. The CDR3 spells CASSYSQFMNTEAFF. CDR3 in DNA: TGTGCCAGCAGTTACTCACAGTTCATGAACACTGAAGCTTTCTTT.